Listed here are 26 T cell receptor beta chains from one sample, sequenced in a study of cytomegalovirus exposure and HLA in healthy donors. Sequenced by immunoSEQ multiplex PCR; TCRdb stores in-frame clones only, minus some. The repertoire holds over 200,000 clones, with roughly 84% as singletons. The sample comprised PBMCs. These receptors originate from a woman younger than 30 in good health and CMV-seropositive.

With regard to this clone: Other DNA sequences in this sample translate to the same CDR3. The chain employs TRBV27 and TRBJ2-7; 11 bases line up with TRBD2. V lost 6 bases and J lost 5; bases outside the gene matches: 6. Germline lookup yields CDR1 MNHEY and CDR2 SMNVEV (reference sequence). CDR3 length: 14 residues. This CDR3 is CASSLAGGRNEQYF. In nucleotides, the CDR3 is TGTGCCAGCAGCCTAGCGGGAGGAAGGAACGAGCAGTACTTC.

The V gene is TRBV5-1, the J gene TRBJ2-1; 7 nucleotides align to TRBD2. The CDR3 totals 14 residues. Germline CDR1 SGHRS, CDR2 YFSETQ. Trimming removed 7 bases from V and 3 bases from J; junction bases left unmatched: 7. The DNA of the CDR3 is TGCGCCAGCTGCTGGGCTAGCGGCTACAATGAGCAGTTCTTC. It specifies CASCWASGYNEQFF.

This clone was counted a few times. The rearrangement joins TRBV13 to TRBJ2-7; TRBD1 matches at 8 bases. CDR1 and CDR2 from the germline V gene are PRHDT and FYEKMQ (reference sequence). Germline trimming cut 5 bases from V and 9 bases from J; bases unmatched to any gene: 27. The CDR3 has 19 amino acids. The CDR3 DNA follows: TGTGCCAGCAGCCTCATCTGGGCAGGGGGCGCACCAGGGGATACGGTGCAGTACTTC. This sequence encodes CASSLIWAGGAPGDTVQYF.

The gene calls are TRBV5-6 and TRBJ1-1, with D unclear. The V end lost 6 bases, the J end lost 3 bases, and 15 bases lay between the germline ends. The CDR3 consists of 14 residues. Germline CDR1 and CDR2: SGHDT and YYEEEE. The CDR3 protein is CASTRGRSDTEAFF. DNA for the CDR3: TGTGCCAGCACCAGAGGCCGTTCTGACACTGAAGCTTTCTTT.

The CDR3 reads CASSPPLAGGDNEQFF. The CDR3 DNA reads TGTGCCAGCAGCCCCCCACTAGCGGGAGGAGACAATGAGCAGTTCTTC. The rearrangement joins TRBV7-2 to TRBJ2-1; 12 bases are shared with TRBD2. Trimming cost V 5 bases and J 5 bases; bases outside gene matches: 7. Germline CDR1 is SGHTA and CDR2 is FQGNSA. The CDR3 covers 16 residues.

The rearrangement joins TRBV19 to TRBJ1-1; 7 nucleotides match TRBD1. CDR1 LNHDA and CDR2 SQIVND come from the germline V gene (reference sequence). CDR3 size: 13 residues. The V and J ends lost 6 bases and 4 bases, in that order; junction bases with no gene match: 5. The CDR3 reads CASSPTGTTEAFF. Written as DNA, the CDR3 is TGTGCCAGTAGCCCGACAGGGACCACTGAAGCTTTCTTT.

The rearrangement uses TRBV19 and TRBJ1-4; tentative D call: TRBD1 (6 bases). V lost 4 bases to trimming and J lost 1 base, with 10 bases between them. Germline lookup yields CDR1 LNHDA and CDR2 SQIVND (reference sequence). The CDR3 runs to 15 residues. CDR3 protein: CASSTRDKTNEKLFF. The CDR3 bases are TGTGCCAGTAGTACTCGGGACAAAACTAATGAAAAACTGTTTTTT.

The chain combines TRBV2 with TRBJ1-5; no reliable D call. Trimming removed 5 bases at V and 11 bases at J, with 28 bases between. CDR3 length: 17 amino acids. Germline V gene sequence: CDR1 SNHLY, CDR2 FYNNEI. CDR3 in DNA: TGTGCCAGCAGTCCACCACTAAAGACGGCTGCCGAATTGGCCCAGCATTTT. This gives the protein CASSPPLKTAAELAQHF.

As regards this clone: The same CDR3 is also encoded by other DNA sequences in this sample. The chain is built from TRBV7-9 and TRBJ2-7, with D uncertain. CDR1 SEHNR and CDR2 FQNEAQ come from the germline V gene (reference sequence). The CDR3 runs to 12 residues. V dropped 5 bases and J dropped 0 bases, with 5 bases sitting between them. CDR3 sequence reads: CASSPSSYEQYF. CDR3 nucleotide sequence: TGTGCCAGCAGCCCCAGCTCCTACGAGCAGTACTTC. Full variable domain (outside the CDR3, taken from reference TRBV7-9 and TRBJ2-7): DTGVSQNPRHKITKRGQNVTFRCDPISEHNRLYWYRQTLGQGPEFLTYFQNEAQLEKSRLLSDRFSAERPKGSFSTLEIQRTEQGDSAMYLCASSPSSYEQYFGPGTRLTVT.

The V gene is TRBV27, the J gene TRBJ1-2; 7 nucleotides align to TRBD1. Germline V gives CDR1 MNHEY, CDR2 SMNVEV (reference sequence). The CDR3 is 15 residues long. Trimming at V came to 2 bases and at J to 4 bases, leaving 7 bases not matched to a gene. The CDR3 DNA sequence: TGTGCCAGCAGTTTAACGACAGGGATCGGCTATGGCTACACCTTC. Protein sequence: CASSLTTGIGYGYTF.

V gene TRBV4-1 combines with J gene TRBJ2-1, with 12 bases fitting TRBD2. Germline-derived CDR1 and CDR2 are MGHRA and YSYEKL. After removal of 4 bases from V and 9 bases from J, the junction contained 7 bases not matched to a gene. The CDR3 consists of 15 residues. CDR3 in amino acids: CASSLSSGGGFEQFF. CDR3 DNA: TGCGCCAGCAGCCTCTCTAGCGGGGGGGGGTTTGAGCAGTTCTTC.

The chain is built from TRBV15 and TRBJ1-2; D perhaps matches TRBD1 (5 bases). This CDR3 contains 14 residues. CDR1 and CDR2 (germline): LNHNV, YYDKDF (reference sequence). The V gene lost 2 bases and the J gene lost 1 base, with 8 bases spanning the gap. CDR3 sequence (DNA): TGTGCCACCAGCAGACAGGGAAGTAACTATGGCTACACCTTC. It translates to CATSRQGSNYGYTF. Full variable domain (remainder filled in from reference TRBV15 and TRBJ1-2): DAMVIQNPRYQVTQFGKPVTLSCSQTLNHNVMYWYQQKSSQAPKLLFHYYDKDFNNEADTPDNFQSRRPNTSFCFLDIRSPGLGDTAMYLCATSRQGSNYGYTFGSGTRLTVV.

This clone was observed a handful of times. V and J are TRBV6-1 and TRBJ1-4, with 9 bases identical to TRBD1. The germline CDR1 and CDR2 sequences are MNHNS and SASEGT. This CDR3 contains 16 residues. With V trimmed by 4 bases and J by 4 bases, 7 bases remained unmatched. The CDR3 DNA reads TGTGCCAGCAGTGTTCCCGGGGACAGGGTTAATGAAAAACTGTTTTTT. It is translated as CASSVPGDRVNEKLFF.

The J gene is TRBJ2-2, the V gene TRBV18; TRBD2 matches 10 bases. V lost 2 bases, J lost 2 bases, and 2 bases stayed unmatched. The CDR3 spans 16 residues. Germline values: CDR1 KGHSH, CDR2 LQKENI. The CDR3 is CASSPLAGGNTGELFF. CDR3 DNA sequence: TGTGCCAGCTCACCATTAGCGGGAGGTAACACCGGGGAGCTGTTTTTT.

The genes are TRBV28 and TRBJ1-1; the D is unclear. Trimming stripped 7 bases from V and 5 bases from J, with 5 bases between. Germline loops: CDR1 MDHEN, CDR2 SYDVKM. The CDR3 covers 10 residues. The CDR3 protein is CASTSTEAFF. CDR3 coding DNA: TGTGCCAGCACTAGTACTGAAGCTTTCTTT.

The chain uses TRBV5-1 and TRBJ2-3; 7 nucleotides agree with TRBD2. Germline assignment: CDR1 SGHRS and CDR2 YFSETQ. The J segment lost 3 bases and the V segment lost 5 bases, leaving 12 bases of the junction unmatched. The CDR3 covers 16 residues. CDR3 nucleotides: TGCGCCAGCAGGGCTCTAGGGGAGGGGATGACAGATACGCAGTATTTT. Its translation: CASRALGEGMTDTQYF.

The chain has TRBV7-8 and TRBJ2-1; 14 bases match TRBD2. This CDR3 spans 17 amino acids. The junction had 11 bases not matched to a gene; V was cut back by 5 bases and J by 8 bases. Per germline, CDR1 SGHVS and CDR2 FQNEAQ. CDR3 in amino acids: CASSRRPGLAGGDEQFF. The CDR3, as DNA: TGTGCCAGCAGCCGCCGGCCCGGACTAGCGGGAGGCGATGAGCAGTTCTTC.

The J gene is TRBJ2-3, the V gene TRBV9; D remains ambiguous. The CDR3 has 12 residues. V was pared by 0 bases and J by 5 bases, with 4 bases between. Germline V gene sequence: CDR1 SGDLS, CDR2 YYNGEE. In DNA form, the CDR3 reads TGTGCCAGCAGCGTAGATAGAGATACGCAGTATTTT. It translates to CASSVDRDTQYF.

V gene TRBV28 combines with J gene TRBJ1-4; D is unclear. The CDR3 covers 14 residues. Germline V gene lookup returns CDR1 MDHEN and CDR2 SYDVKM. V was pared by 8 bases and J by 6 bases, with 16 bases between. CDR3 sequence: CASYLRGGHEKLFF. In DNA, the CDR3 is TGTGCCAGCTATCTCCGGGGAGGCCATGAAAAACTGTTTTTT.

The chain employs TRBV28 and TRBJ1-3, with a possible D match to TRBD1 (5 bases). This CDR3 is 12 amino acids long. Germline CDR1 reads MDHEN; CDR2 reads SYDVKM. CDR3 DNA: TGTGGGGGGGGAAACTCTGGAAACACCATATATTTT. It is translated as CGGGNSGNTIYF.

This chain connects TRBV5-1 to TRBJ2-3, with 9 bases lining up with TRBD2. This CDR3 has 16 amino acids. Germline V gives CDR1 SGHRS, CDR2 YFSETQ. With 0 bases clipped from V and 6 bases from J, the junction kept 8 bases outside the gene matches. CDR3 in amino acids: CASSLAGREGLDTQYF. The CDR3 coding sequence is TGCGCCAGCAGCTTGGCGGGGCGGGAGGGCCTCGATACGCAGTATTTT.

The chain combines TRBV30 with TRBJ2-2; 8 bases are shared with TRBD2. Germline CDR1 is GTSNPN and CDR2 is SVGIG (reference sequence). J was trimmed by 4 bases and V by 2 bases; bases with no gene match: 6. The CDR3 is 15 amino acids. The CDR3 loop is CAWSKVAGSTGELFF. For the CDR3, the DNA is TGTGCCTGGAGTAAGGTAGCGGGATCCACCGGGGAGCTGTTTTTT.

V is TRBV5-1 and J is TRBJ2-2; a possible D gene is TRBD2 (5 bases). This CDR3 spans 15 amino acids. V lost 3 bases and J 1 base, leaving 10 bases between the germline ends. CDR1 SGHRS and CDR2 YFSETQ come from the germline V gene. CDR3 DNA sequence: TGCGCCAGCAGCTCGAGGGTAGGGAACACCGGGGAGCTGTTTTTT. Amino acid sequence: CASSSRVGNTGELFF.

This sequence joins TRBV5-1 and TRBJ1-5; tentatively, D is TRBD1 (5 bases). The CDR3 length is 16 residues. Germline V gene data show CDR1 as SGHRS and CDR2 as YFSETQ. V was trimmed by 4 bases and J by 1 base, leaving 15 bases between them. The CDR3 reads CASSLQGSQSNQPQHF. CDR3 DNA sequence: TGCGCCAGCAGCCTCCAGGGCTCGCAAAGCAATCAGCCCCAGCATTTT. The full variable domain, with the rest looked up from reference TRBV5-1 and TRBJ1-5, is KAGVTQTPRYLIKTRGQQVTLSCSPISGHRSVSWYQQTPGQGLQFLFEYFSETQRNKGNFPGRFSGRQFSNSRSEMNVSTLELGDSALYLCASSLQGSQSNQPQHFGDGTRLSIL.

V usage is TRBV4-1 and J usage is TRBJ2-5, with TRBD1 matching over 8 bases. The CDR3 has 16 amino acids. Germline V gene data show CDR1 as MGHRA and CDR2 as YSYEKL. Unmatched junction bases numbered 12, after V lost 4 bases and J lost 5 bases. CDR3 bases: TGCGCCAGCAGCCTTGACAGGGGATCTTCGGGGGAGACCCAGTACTTC. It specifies CASSLDRGSSGETQYF.

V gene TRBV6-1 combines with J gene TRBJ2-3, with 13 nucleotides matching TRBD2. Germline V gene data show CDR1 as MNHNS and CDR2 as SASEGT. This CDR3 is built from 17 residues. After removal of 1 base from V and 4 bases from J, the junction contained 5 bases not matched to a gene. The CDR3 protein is CASSEGTSGRAPDTQYF. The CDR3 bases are TGTGCCAGCAGTGAAGGCACTAGCGGGAGGGCACCAGATACGCAGTATTTT.